This T cell receptor beta chain is drawn from a study of blood T cell repertoires in COVID-19. Study details: Material from acute and convalescent COVID-19 was sourced from the United States, Italy and Spain. PBMCs, B-cell-depleted T cells, or T cells were the source of the cDNA or gDNA that made up the material.

This CDR3 comprises 14 residues. CDR1 and CDR2 from the germline V gene are SGDLS and YYNGEE. V shed 0 bases and J shed 3 bases, with 10 bases lying between them. In the original processing: Amplification from reference gene primers served as the basis for estimated nucleated cell counts. The data were produced by immunoSEQ multiplex PCR, yet TCRdb's version contains in-frame clones alone and is incomplete. V and J calls and clone size are copied from that table; D and trimming were computed from the DNA. The table has tens of thousands of clones, 75% to 85% seen once. The chain recombines TRBV9 with TRBJ2-7; a possible D gene is TRBD2 (6 bases). The sequenced sample was peripheral blood. The receptor was derived from a man in his fifties or sixties with acute or convalescent COVID-19. The DNA for the CDR3 is TGTGCCAGCAGCGTAGGCGGAGGGGTCTACGAGCAGTACTTC. Amino acids: CASSVGGGVYEQYF.